The next 14 T cell receptor beta chains were all read from a single sample in a study of cytomegalovirus exposure and HLA in healthy donors. Primers for the PCR totalled 60 Vbeta and 13 Jbeta. Sequencing used immunoSEQ multiplex PCR; TCRdb keeps in-frame clones, though not all of them. Among about 160,000 clones, around 76% were seen once, and the ten largest hold about 2%. Sequences were obtained from PBMCs. The receptors originated from a female donor in good health and CMV-seronegative.

This clone was detected a few times. This sequence joins TRBV11-1 and TRBJ2-2, with 12 bases fitting TRBD2. The CDR3 has 19 residues. V gave up 3 bases and J gave up 0 bases; unmatched junction bases: 8. Germline CDR1 reads SGHAT; CDR2 reads FQDESV (reference sequence). Written as DNA, the CDR3 is TGTGCCAGCAGCTTCCCGGGACTAGCGGGTCCCGCGAACACCGGGGAGCTGTTTTTT. The encoded protein is CASSFPGLAGPANTGELFF.

The V call is TRBV5-1, the J call TRBJ2-1, with 10 bases that match TRBD2. Trimming removed 1 base from V and 4 bases from J; junction bases left unmatched: 2. Germline assignment: CDR1 SGHRS and CDR2 YFSETQ. The CDR3 is made up of 15 amino acids. The CDR3 bases are TGCGCCAGCAGCTTGCTAGCGGGGGCATACAATGAGCAGTTCTTC. Its protein product is CASSLLAGAYNEQFF.

This sequence joins TRBV5-1 and TRBJ1-5; 8 positions agree with TRBD1. CDR3 size: 16 residues. Germline trimming cut 0 bases from V and 2 bases from J; bases unmatched to any gene: 4. CDR1 is SGHRS, CDR2 YFSETQ, per germline. CDR3 loop: CASSLGTGWGNQPQHF. The CDR3 region has the DNA TGCGCCAGCAGCTTGGGGACAGGGTGGGGCAATCAGCCCCAGCATTTT.

This chain links TRBV18 with TRBJ1-5, with TRBD1 identical over 9 bases. V was pared by 1 base and J by 6 bases, with 4 bases of the junction left unmatched. The CDR3 loop spans 15 amino acids. Looked up from germline, CDR1 is KGHSH and CDR2 is LQKENI. In DNA form, the CDR3 reads TGTGCCAGCTCACCACGCGGGACAGGGATTCAGCCCCAGCATTTT. Amino acid sequence: CASSPRGTGIQPQHF.

Notes on this clone: The same CDR3 is also encoded by other DNA sequences in this sample. The genes are TRBV27 and TRBJ1-2, with TRBD1 identical over 7 bases. J lost 4 bases, V lost 2 bases, and 7 bases had no gene match. CDR3 length equals 15 residues. CDR1 MNHEY and CDR2 SMNVEV come from the germline V gene (reference sequence). The CDR3 loop reads CASSLTTGTAYGYTF. DNA of the CDR3: TGTGCCAGCAGTTTAACTACCGGGACAGCCTATGGCTACACCTTC.

This sequence joins TRBV2 and TRBJ2-5; 9 nucleotides match TRBD1. Germline CDR1 and CDR2: SNHLY and FYNNEI. V shed 0 bases, J shed 5 bases, and the junction held 4 bases outside the gene matches. CDR3 length: 15 amino acids. CDR3 loop: CASSEAPQGAETQYF. CDR3 coding DNA: TGTGCCAGCAGTGAAGCGCCACAGGGGGCTGAGACCCAGTACTTC.

The chain employs TRBV30 and TRBJ1-4; D is uncertain. Germline V gene data show CDR1 as GTSNPN and CDR2 as SVGIG (reference sequence). The V and J ends lost 0 bases and 4 bases respectively, with 12 bases between them. CDR3 length equals 15 residues. The CDR3 loop reads CAWSVSGSFNEKLFF. The CDR3 nucleotides read TGTGCCTGGAGTGTATCTGGCTCATTTAATGAAAAACTGTTTTTT.

The chain combines TRBV25-1 with TRBJ2-7; 7 bases agree with TRBD2. From germline, CDR1 is MGHDK and CDR2 SYGVNS. This CDR3 spans 14 amino acids. Losses at the gene ends were 10 bases for V and 8 bases for J; bases not matched to a gene: 17. The CDR3 here is CATRGDGTALQQYF. CDR3 DNA sequence: TGTGCCACTCGGGGGGACGGGACTGCCCTCCAGCAGTACTTC.

This clone was counted a single time. The V gene is TRBV9, the J gene TRBJ2-7; TRBD1 matches 8 bases. V lost 7 bases to trimming and J lost 3 bases; unmatched junction nucleotides: 9. The CDR3 has 14 residues. Per the germline V gene, CDR1 is SGDLS and CDR2 is YYNGEE. CDR3 DNA sequence: TGTGCCAGCTCACCCGGACAGGGTCTCTACGAGCAGTACTTC. It is translated as CASSPGQGLYEQYF.

The gene calls are TRBV10-3 and TRBJ1-6, with 8 bases aligning to TRBD1. The germline V gene encodes CDR1 ENHRY and CDR2 SYGVKD. The CDR3 runs 15 residues. With 4 bases clipped from V and 2 bases from J, the junction kept 1 base outside the gene matches. DNA for the CDR3: TGTGCCATCAGTGGGACAGGGACCTATAATTCACCCCTCCACTTT. The encoded protein is CAISGTGTYNSPLHF.

This sequence joins TRBV5-5 and TRBJ2-7, with 9 bases aligning to TRBD1. Germline V gene lookup returns CDR1 SGHKS and CDR2 YYEKEE (reference sequence). This CDR3 region has 15 residues. Losses at the gene ends were 0 bases for V and 3 bases for J; bases not matched to a gene: 4. The DNA for the CDR3 is TGTGCCAGCAGCTTGGGTCCGGGACAGGGCTACGAGCAGTACTTC. It encodes CASSLGPGQGYEQYF.

This clone was observed a few times. The chain combines TRBV5-5 with TRBJ1-2, with TRBD1 matching over 7 bases. Germline CDR1 and CDR2: SGHKS and YYEKEE (reference sequence). J lost 9 bases, V lost 5 bases, and 10 bases had no gene match. This CDR3 contains 13 residues. This CDR3 reads CASSSGTARSYTF. In DNA, the CDR3 is TGTGCCAGCAGTTCGGGGACAGCCAGGAGCTACACCTTC.

The chain couples TRBV11-3 to TRBJ1-1; the D is unclear. This CDR3 region has 13 residues. Trimming cost V 0 bases and J 7 bases, with 9 bases left between them. Germline CDR1 SGHNT, CDR2 YENEEA. The CDR3 sequence is CASSLDRSNEAFF. The CDR3, as DNA: TGTGCCAGCAGCTTAGATCGGTCGAATGAAGCTTTCTTT. Filled out from reference TRBV11-3 and TRBJ1-1, the complete variable domain reads EAGVVQSPRYKIIEKKQPVAFWCNPISGHNTLYWYLQNLGQGPELLIRYENEEAVDDSQLPKDRFSAERLKGVDSTLKIQPAELGDSAVYLCASSLDRSNEAFFGQGTRLTVV.

The rearrangement links TRBV18 to TRBJ1-4; TRBD1 matches 8 bases. The CDR3 extends over 17 amino acids. Losses at the gene ends were 1 base for V and 9 bases for J; bases not matched to a gene: 13. Germline CDR1 KGHSH, CDR2 LQKENI. CDR3 DNA sequence: TGTGCCAGCTCACCACTCTCCGAGTCAGGGGGCTTGCAAAAACTGTTTTTT. Its translation: CASSPLSESGGLQKLFF. Filled out from reference TRBV18 and TRBJ1-4, the complete variable domain reads NAGVMQNPRHLVRRRGQEARLRCSPMKGHSHVYWYRQLPEEGLKFMVYLQKENIIDESGMPKERFSAEFPKEGPSILRIQQVVRGDSAAYFCASSPLSESGGLQKLFFGSGTQLSVL.